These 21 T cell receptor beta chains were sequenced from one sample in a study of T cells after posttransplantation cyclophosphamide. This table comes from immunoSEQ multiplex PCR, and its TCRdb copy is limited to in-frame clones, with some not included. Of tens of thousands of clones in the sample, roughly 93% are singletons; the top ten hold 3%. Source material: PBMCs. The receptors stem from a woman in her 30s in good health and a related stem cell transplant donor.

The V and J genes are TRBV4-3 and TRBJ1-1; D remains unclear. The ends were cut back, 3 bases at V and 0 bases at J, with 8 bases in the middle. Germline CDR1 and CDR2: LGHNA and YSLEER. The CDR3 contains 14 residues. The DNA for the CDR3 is TGCGCCAGCAGCCATGGATCCATGAACACTGAAGCTTTCTTT. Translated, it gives CASSHGSMNTEAFF.

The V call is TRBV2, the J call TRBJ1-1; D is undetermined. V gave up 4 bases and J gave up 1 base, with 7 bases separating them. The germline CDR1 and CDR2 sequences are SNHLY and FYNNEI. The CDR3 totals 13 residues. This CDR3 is CASSGRSNTEAFF. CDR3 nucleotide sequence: TGTGCCAGCAGTGGGCGTTCGAACACTGAAGCTTTCTTT. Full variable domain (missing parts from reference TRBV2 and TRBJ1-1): EPEVTQTPSHQVTQMGQEVILRCVPISNHLYFYWYRQILGQKVEFLVSFYNNEISEKSEIFDDQFSVERPDGSNFTLKIRSTKLEDSAMYFCASSGRSNTEAFFGQGTRLTVV.

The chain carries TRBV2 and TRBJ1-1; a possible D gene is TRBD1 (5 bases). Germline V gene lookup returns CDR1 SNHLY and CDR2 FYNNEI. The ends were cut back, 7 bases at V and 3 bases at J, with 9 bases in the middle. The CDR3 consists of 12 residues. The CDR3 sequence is CASTDRYTEAFF. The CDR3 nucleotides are TGTGCCAGCACTGACAGATACACTGAAGCTTTCTTT. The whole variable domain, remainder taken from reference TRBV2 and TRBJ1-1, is EPEVTQTPSHQVTQMGQEVILRCVPISNHLYFYWYRQILGQKVEFLVSFYNNEISEKSEIFDDQFSVERPDGSNFTLKIRSTKLEDSAMYFCASTDRYTEAFFGQGTRLTVV.

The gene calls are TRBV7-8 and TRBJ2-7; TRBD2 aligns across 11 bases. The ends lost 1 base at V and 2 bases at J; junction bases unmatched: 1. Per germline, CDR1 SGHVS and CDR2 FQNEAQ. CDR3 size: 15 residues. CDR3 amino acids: CASSLGLAGTYEQYF. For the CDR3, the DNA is TGTGCCAGCAGCTTAGGACTAGCGGGGACCTACGAGCAGTACTTC.

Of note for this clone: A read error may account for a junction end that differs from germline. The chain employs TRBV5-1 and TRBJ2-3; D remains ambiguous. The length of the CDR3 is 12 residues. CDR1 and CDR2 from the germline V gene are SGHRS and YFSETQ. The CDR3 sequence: CASSLAGDAQYF. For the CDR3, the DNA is TGCGCCAGCAGCTTGGCCGGAGATGCGCAGTATTTT.

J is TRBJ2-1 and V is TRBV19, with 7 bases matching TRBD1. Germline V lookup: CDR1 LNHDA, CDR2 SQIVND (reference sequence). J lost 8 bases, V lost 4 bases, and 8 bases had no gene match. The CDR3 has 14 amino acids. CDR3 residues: CASSKLHRGYEQFF. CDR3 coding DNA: TGTGCCAGTAGTAAACTCCACAGGGGCTATGAGCAGTTCTTC.

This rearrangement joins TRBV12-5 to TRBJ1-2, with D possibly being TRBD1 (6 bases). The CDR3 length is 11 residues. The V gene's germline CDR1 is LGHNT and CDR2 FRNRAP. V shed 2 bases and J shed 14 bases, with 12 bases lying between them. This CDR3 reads CASGLWGARTF. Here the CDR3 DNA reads TGTGCTAGTGGTTTGTGGGGGGCTAGGACCTTC.

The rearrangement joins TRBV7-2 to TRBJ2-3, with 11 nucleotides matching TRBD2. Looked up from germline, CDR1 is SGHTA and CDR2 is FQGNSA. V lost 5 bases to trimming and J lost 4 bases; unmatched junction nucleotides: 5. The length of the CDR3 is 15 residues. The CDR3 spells CASSLTSGGPDTQYF. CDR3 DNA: TGTGCCAGCAGCCTCACTAGCGGGGGCCCAGATACGCAGTATTTT.

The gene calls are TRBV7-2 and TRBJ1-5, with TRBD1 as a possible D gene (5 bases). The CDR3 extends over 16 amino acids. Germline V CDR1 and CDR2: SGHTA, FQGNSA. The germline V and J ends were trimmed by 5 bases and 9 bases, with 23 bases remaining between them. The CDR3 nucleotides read TGTGCCAGCAGCAGAGACGACCGGGCCGGGGGTTTGCCCCAGCATTTT. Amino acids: CASSRDDRAGGLPQHF.

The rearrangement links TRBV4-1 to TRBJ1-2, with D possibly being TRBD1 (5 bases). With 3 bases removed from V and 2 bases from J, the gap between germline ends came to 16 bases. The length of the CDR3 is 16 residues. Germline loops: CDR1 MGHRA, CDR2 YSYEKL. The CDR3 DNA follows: TGCGCCAGCAGCCATCCCGGAGGGGCCCTCAACTATGGCTACACCTTC. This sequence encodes CASSHPGGALNYGYTF.

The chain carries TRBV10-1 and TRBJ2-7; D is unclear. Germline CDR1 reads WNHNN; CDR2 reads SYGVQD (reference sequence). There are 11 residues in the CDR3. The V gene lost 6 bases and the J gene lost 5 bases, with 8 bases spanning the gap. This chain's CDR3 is CASRSRHEQYF. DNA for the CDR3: TGCGCCAGCAGGTCGCGCCACGAGCAGTACTTC.

The CDR3 DNA reads TGTGCCAGCGGACAGAACACTGAAGCTTTCTTT. It is translated as CASGQNTEAFF. The chain joins TRBV6-6 to TRBJ1-1; D is possibly TRBD1 (5 bases). This CDR3 has 11 amino acids. Trimming took off 8 bases at V and 1 base at J, with 5 bases between the two ends. From germline, CDR1 is MNHNY and CDR2 SVGAGI (reference sequence).

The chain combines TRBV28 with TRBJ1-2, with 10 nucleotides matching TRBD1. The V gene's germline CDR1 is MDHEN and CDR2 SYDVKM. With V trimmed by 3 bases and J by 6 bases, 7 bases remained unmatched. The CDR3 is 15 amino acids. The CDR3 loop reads CASSFLGQGGHGYTF. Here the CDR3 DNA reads TGTGCCAGCAGTTTCCTTGGACAGGGGGGTCATGGCTACACCTTC.

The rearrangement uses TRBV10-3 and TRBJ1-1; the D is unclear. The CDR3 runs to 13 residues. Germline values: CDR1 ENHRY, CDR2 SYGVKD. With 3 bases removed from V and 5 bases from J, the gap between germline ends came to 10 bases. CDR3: CAISDQVGTEAFF. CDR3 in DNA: TGTGCCATCAGTGACCAGGTCGGGACTGAAGCTTTCTTT.

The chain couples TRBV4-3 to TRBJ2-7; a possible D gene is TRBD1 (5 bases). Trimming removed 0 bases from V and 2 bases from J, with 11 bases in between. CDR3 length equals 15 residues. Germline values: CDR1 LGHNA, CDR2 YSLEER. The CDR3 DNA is TGCGCCAGCAGCCAAGAAACAGGCCCAACCTACGAGCAGTACTTC. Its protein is CASSQETGPTYEQYF.

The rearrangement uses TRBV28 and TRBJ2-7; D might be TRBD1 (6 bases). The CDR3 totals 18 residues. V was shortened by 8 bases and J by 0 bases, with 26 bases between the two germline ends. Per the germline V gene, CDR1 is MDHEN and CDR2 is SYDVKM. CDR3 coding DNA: TGTGCCAGCCCGCCCTCAGGGGAAAACCGTGCCCTCTCCTACGAGCAGTACTTC. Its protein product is CASPPSGENRALSYEQYF.

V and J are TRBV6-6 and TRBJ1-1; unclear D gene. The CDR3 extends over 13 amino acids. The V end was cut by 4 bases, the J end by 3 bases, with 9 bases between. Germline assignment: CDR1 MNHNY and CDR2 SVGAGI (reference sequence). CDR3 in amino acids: CASSWARDTEAFF. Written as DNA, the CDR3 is TGTGCCAGCAGTTGGGCACGGGACACTGAAGCTTTCTTT.

CDR3 loop: CASSGDPFATNEKLFF. CDR3 nucleotides: TGTGCCAGCAGCGGAGACCCCTTTGCAACTAATGAAAAACTGTTTTTT. V usage is TRBV5-8 and J usage is TRBJ1-4; D gene uncertain. V shed 4 bases and J shed 0 bases, with 13 bases lying between them. CDR1 SGHTS and CDR2 YDEGEE come from the germline V gene. CDR3 size: 16 residues.

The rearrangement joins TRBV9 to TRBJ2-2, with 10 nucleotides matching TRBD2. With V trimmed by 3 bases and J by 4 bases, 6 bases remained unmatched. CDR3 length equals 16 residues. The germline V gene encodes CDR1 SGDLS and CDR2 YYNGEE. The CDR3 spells CASSAGLAVTTGELFF. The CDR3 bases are TGTGCCAGCAGCGCAGGACTAGCGGTTACCACCGGGGAGCTGTTTTTT.

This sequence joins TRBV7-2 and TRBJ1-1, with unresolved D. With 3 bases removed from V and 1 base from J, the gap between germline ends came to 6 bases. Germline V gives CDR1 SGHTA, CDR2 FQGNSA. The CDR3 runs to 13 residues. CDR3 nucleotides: TGTGCCAGCAGCTTTGGGAGGAACACTGAAGCTTTCTTT. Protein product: CASSFGRNTEAFF.

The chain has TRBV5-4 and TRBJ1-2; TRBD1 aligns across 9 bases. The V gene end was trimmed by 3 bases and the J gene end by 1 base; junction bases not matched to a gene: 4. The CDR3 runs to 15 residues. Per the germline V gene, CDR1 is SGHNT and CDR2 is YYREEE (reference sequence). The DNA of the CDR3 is TGTGCCAGCAGCTCCGGGACAGGGTTTAACTATGGCTACACCTTC. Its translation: CASSSGTGFNYGYTF.